This record concerns one TCR beta chain sequence. As yet, its antigen is unknown. This record belongs to a study of shared clonotypes between healthy human individuals. In the naive CD8 group, cells lacked CD45RO and were positively selected for CCR7, so terminally differentiated effector memory CD45RA+ cells were left out. Participating donors were healthy, HIV-negative adults free of recent acute infections or vaccinations. The J segment lost 5 bases and the V segment lost 6 bases, leaving 12 bases of the junction unmatched. Germline V gene sequence: CDR1 MNHNY, CDR2 SVGAGI (reference sequence). The CDR3 length is 15 residues. The assay was immunoSEQ multiplex PCR, and TCRdb's table has in-frame clones only and misses some. The data contain about 2.1 million clones, approximately 92% of them singletons. Study conclusions and caveats: Estimated richness was generally greater in naive than memory subsets.

This sequence was found in a man between 18 and 29 years old in good health. Some clones in this sample may be carry-over from other donors' samples. Sequenced material: naive CD8+ T cells from PBMCs. V gene TRBV6-6 combines with J gene TRBJ2-7, with 8 bases matching TRBD2. The CDR3 reads CASSLVREVTHEQYF. The CDR3 region has the DNA TGTGCCAGCAGCCTGGTGCGGGAGGTGACCCACGAGCAGTACTTC.